This T cell receptor beta chain was identified during a study of vaccination and CD4 T cells after COVID-19. An Oncomine TCR Beta short-read assay was used to sequence the DNA from cultured CD4+ T cells. TCRdb redid the calling of the PCR reads with MiXCR, one entry per CDR3 protein. Of approximately 14,000 distinct CDR3 sequences listed, 50% to 55% are singletons. The CDR3 has 14 amino acids. CDR1 LNHDA and CDR2 SQIVND come from the germline V gene (reference sequence). V gave up 7 bases and J gave up 4 bases, with 16 bases separating them. Indicated treatment: approximately 9-day PBMC culture with coronavirus spike peptide pools or control peptides (ViraFEST assay). About this clonotype: Antigen unknown.

Regarding the study as a whole: Spike mono-reactivity was the property of 304 of 307 vaccine-specific clones in convalescent patients.

This receptor was obtained from a human donor who had recovered from COVID-19. This chain connects TRBV19 to TRBJ1-1; no definite D call. The sequenced sample consisted of CD4+ T cells from blood, cultured in vitro. As DNA, the CDR3 is TGTGCCAGTAAACCGTGGCAAGAGGGCACTGAAGCTTTCTTT. Translation: CASKPWQEGTEAFF.